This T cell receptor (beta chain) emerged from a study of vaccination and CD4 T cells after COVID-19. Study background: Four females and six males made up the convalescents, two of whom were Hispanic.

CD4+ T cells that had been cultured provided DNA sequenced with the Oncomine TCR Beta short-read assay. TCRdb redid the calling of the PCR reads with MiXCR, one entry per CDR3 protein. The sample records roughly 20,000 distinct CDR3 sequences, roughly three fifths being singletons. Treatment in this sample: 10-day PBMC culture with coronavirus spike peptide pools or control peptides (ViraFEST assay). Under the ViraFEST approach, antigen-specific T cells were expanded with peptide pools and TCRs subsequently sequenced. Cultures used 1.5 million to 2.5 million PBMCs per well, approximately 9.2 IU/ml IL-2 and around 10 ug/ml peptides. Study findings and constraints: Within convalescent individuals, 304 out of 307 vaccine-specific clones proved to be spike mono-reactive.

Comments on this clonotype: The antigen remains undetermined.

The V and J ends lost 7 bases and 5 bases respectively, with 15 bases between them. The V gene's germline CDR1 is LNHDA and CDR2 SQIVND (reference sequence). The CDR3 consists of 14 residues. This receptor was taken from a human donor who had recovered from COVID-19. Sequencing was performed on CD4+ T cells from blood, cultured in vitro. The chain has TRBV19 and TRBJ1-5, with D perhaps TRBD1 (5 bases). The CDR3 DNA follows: TGTGCCAGTACGGGAGACAGAAGTTATCAGCCCCAGCATTTT. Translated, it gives CASTGDRSYQPQHF.